The 19 T cell receptor beta chains reported below all come from one sample, sequenced in a study of technical replicates of blood from a few donors (dated by TCRdb to about 2017). Preparation of the library involved the immunoSEQ multiplex PCR assay. TCRdb obtained this table from immuneACCESS and retained in-frame rearrangements with V and J assigned. These tables miss some clones; where compared with another copy, unresolved V genes account for less than half of the shortfall, and the remainder is unexplained. The sample has some 80,000 clones on record, more than 85% of them singletons. The ten largest account for about 0.39% of the sample. Input material: T cells isolated from PBMCs. These receptors originate from a human donor in good health.

The chain carries TRBV19 and TRBJ2-7; 8 bases line up with TRBD1. CDR1 is LNHDA, CDR2 SQIVND, per germline (reference sequence). With 7 bases clipped from V and 1 base from J, the junction kept 6 bases outside the gene matches. The CDR3 is made up of 14 amino acids. In DNA, the CDR3 is TGTGCCAGTACCCGGGACAGGTCATCCTACGAGCAGTACTTC. It specifies CASTRDRSSYEQYF.

The rearrangement links TRBV6-5 to TRBJ1-2; D is unresolved. CDR1 and CDR2 from the germline V gene are MNHEY and SVGAGI. V lost 6 bases and J 8 bases, leaving 16 bases between the germline ends. This CDR3 has 13 amino acids. For the CDR3, the DNA is TGTGCCAGCAGCCACACTAACCTACGGGGCTACACCTTC. Translating gives CASSHTNLRGYTF.

J is TRBJ2-7 and V is TRBV7-2, with a tentative D call TRBD2 (6 bases). Per germline, CDR1 SGHTA and CDR2 FQGNSA. The V gene lost 5 bases and the J gene lost 4 bases, with 18 bases spanning the gap. This CDR3 is 15 amino acids long. DNA for the CDR3: TGTGCCAGCAGCCATTATTCGGGAGTACAATACGAGCAGTACTTC. Translating it yields CASSHYSGVQYEQYF.

The chain links TRBV11-3 to TRBJ1-3; 8 bases are shared with TRBD1. Per germline, CDR1 SGHNT and CDR2 YENEEA. The CDR3 has 16 residues. The V segment lost 4 bases and the J segment 4 bases; nucleotides outside the gene matches: 9. Here the CDR3 reads CASSSVQGALGNTIYF. Here the CDR3 DNA reads TGTGCCAGCAGCTCCGTCCAGGGGGCCTTAGGAAACACCATATATTTT.

The chain recombines TRBV2 with TRBJ2-5, with TRBD2 as a possible D gene (6 bases). The germline V gene has CDR1 SNHLY and CDR2 FYNNEI. The V gene lost 8 bases and the J gene lost 5 bases, with 18 bases spanning the gap. The CDR3 length is 14 residues. The CDR3 DNA reads as TGTGCCAGCCTAGGCGGAGGGACGGAGGAGACCCAGTACTTC. Its translation is CASLGGGTEETQYF.

The chain combines TRBV10-3 with TRBJ1-2; the match to TRBD1 covers 7 bases. V lost 10 bases, J lost 8 bases, and 10 bases stayed unmatched. This CDR3 is built from 12 residues. From germline, CDR1 is ENHRY and CDR2 SYGVKD. The CDR3 is CATRGQVDGYTF. CDR3 sequence (DNA): TGTGCCACTAGGGGGCAAGTGGACGGCTACACCTTC.

Only a few counts were recorded for this clone. The V gene is TRBV28, the J gene TRBJ1-5, with no clear D. Germline V lookup: CDR1 MDHEN, CDR2 SYDVKM. This CDR3 region has 13 residues. The germline V and J ends were trimmed by 7 bases and 6 bases, with 13 bases remaining between them. Here the CDR3 reads CASTTRGLQPQHF. In nucleotides, the CDR3 is TGTGCCAGCACCACAAGAGGGCTTCAGCCCCAGCATTTT.

This clone was detected once. This chain connects TRBV28 to TRBJ2-7; 8 bases are a match to TRBD2. The CDR3 runs 15 residues. The ends lost 4 bases at V and 1 base at J; junction bases unmatched: 6. Germline CDR1 reads MDHEN; CDR2 reads SYDVKM. CDR3 DNA sequence: TGTGCCAGCAGTTCGCTGGGACTAGAGTCCTACGAGCAGTACTTC. Encoded protein: CASSSLGLESYEQYF.

The V call is TRBV27, the J call TRBJ2-7, with TRBD2 matching 9 bases. V lost 0 bases and J lost 6; bases outside the gene matches: 9. This CDR3 is 16 amino acids long. Germline V gene sequence: CDR1 MNHEY, CDR2 SMNVEV (reference sequence). CDR3 sequence (DNA): TGTGCCAGCAGTTTATCGCGTAGCGGGAGCCTCCCCGAGCAGTACTTC. Translation: CASSLSRSGSLPEQYF.

This chain joins TRBV19 and TRBJ2-7; 10 bases are a match to TRBD1. With V trimmed by 4 bases and J by 6 bases, 9 bases remained unmatched. The CDR3 is made up of 15 amino acids. Germline-derived CDR1 and CDR2 are LNHDA and SQIVND (reference sequence). CDR3 protein: CASSTPGQGLSEQYF. The CDR3 bases are TGTGCCAGTAGTACGCCGGGACAGGGGTTATCCGAGCAGTACTTC.

V and J are TRBV6-4 and TRBJ2-2; TRBD2 matches 8 bases. The CDR3 is made up of 15 amino acids. Trimming at V came to 0 bases and at J to 3 bases, leaving 0 bases not matched to a gene. Germline lookup yields CDR1 MRHNA and CDR2 SNTAGT. CDR3 protein: CASSDSAGDTGELFF. CDR3 nucleotides: TGTGCCAGCAGTGACTCAGCGGGAGACACCGGGGAGCTGTTTTTT.

V gene TRBV4-1 combines with J gene TRBJ2-1; perhaps TRBD2 as D (5 bases). Trimming removed 0 bases at V and 2 bases at J, with 8 bases between. From germline, CDR1 is MGHRA and CDR2 YSYEKL. The CDR3 is 15 amino acids. The CDR3 loop reads CASSQDTGTYNEQFF. The CDR3 nucleotides read TGCGCCAGCAGCCAAGACACGGGAACCTACAATGAGCAGTTCTTC.

This chain's CDR3 is CASSPRVPSYEQYF. CDR3 DNA sequence: TGTGCCAGCAGTCCCAGGGTGCCGTCCTACGAGCAGTACTTC. The rearrangement joins TRBV6-5 to TRBJ2-7; the D gene is possibly TRBD1 (5 bases). Germline CDR1 reads MNHEY; CDR2 reads SVGAGI. V lost 5 bases to trimming and J lost 1 base, with 12 bases between them. The CDR3 extends over 14 amino acids.

CDR3 coding DNA: TGTGCCAGTGGGGCTAGCGGGAGTGGGTTGTACGAGCAGTACTTC. Protein: CASGASGSGLYEQYF. V and J are TRBV9 and TRBJ2-7; 10 nucleotides agree with TRBD2. The CDR3 runs to 15 residues. CDR1 and CDR2 from the germline V gene are SGDLS and YYNGEE. Trimming at V came to 8 bases and at J to 4 bases, leaving 12 bases not matched to a gene.

The chain recombines TRBV28 with TRBJ2-3; TRBD2 matches at 7 bases. V trimming: 7 bases; J trimming: 6 bases; junction bases outside the gene matches: 10. Germline loops: CDR1 MDHEN, CDR2 SYDVKM. The CDR3 extends over 14 amino acids. The CDR3 DNA reads TGTGCCAGCACCCGACTAGCTGCTGACGATACGCAGTATTTT. As protein: CASTRLAADDTQYF. Supplemented by reference TRBV28 and TRBJ2-3, the full variable domain reads DVKVTQSSRYLVKRTGEKVFLECVQDMDHENMFWYRQDPGLGLRLIYFSYDVKMKEKGDIPEGYSVSREKKERFSLILESASTNQTSMYLCASTRLAADDTQYFGPGTRLTVL.

The rearrangement joins TRBV9 to TRBJ2-2; a possible D gene is TRBD1 (6 bases). V gave up 0 bases and J gave up 7 bases, with 10 bases separating them. CDR3 length equals 14 residues. The germline V gene encodes CDR1 SGDLS and CDR2 YYNGEE. The CDR3 spells CASSVVEGVGELFF. CDR3 in DNA: TGTGCCAGCAGCGTAGTCGAGGGGGTCGGGGAGCTGTTTTTT. Variable domain in full (rest from reference TRBV9 and TRBJ2-2): DSGVTQTPKHLITATGQRVTLRCSPRSGDLSVYWYQQSLDQGLQFLIQYYNGEERAKGNILERFSAQQFPDLHSELNLSSLELGDSALYFCASSVVEGVGELFFGEGSRLTVL.

This clone appeared a few times. The chain employs TRBV4-1 and TRBJ1-1; D remains unclear. Trimming shortened V by 3 bases and J by 0 bases, and 14 bases separated the two germline ends. CDR1 is MGHRA and CDR2 is YSYEKL in the germline V gene. The CDR3 totals 16 residues. CDR3 nucleotide sequence: TGCGCCAGCAGCCACGACCCGGGATCCATGAACACTGAAGCTTTCTTT. Its protein product is CASSHDPGSMNTEAFF.

CDR3 in amino acids: CASRAGTGELFF. The CDR3 DNA reads TGTGCCAGTAGGGCAGGGACCGGGGAGCTGTTTTTT. The chain links TRBV19 to TRBJ2-2; possible D gene TRBD1, 5 bases. Germline CDR1 LNHDA, CDR2 SQIVND (reference sequence). Trimming pared 6 bases from V and 5 bases from J, leaving 7 bases between. This CDR3 is 12 amino acids long.

This rearrangement joins TRBV11-2 to TRBJ1-1, with 7 bases that match TRBD1. Germline loops: CDR1 SGHAT, CDR2 FQNNGV. The CDR3 length is 14 residues. V was clipped by 1 base and J by 7 bases; unmatched bases: 6. The DNA for the CDR3 is TGTGCCAGCAGCTTAGCACGACAGGGTTTTGAAGCTTTCTTT. This sequence encodes CASSLARQGFEAFF. Based on the CDR3 plus reference TRBV11-2 and TRBJ1-1, the full variable domain is EAGVAQSPRYKIIEKRQSVAFWCNPISGHATLYWYQQILGQGPKLLIQFQNNGVVDDSQLPKDRFSAERLKGVDSTLKIQPAKLEDSAVYLCASSLARQGFEAFFGQGTRLTVV.